This T cell receptor beta chain was sequenced in a study of T cells in Graves' hyperthyroidism and ophthalmopathy. Study-wide results and caveats: Model output signaled ophthalmopathy a median 6.5 months ahead of onset.

Germline loops: CDR1 KGHDR, CDR2 SFDVKD. The CDR3 contains 16 residues. The V end lost 5 bases, the J end lost 1 base, and 14 bases lay between the germline ends. RNA transcripts gave rise to amplified TCR beta CDR3 regions. When the TCR CDR3 underwent first-round RT-PCR, the HTBI primer set was used. TCRdb itself ran the multiplex PCR reads through MiXCR, one entry per CDR3 protein. Here the sample spans some 460,000 distinct CDR3 sequences, approximately 15% being singletons. This clonotype showed up many times. What it binds is unknown. Each 10 ml fresh peripheral blood draw supplied the PBMCs. This TCR was recovered from a woman under 30 with Graves' hyperthyroidism. Sequencing was performed on blood. This chain uses TRBV24-1 with TRBJ1-5, with D maybe TRBD1 (6 bases). CDR3: CATSAAGGRSNQPQHF. The CDR3 DNA sequence: TGTGCCACCAGTGCGGCCGGGGGCCGCAGCAATCAGCCCCAGCATTTT.